The TCR beta chain under discussion was sequenced for a study of human T cells and chemical hapten exposure. TCRdb re-derived calls from the 5' RACE reads in MiXCR, one entry per CDR3 protein. The sample records 110,000 or so distinct CDR3 sequences, approximately 19% being singletons. Unfractionated whole blood was the source from which total RNA was extracted. Germline V gene data show CDR1 as SGHRS and CDR2 as YFSETQ. Trimming shortened V by 0 bases and J by 3 bases, and 10 bases separated the two germline ends. The CDR3 runs 14 residues. This receptor was taken from a human donor in good health. This chain connects TRBV5-1 to TRBJ2-7; D possibly matches TRBD1 or TRBD2 (6 bases each). The CDR3 loop is CASSLAGGGYEQYF. CDR3 nucleotide sequence: TGCGCCAGCAGCTTGGCCGGGGGCGGCTACGAGCAGTACTTC. Combining the CDR3 with reference TRBV5-1 and TRBJ2-7 gives the whole variable domain KAGVTQTPRYLIKTRGQQVTLSCSPISGHRSVSWYQQTPGQGLQFLFEYFSETQRNKGNFPGRFSGRQFSNSRSEMNVSTLELGDSALYLCASSLAGGGYEQYFGPGTRLTVT.